The 32 T cell receptor beta chains presented below share a single source sample, sequenced in a study of T cells expressing NK-cell markers. TCRdb derives one entry per CDR3 protein from the 5' RACE reads, leaving out DNA. The sample table includes 300,000 to 500,000 distinct CDR3 sequences. Sequencing used blood T cells: a sorted CD56 or NKG2C T cell subset, CD4+ or CD8+ T cells, or bulk PBMC T cells (not recorded which). The receptors were sampled from a woman between 50 and 59 years old in good health.

The chain uses TRBV20-1 and TRBJ1-5; the D call of TRBD1 rests on TCRdb alone, since no DNA is present to check it. CDR1 DFQATT and CDR2 SNEGSKA come from the germline V gene (reference sequence). The CDR3 runs 15 residues. The CDR3 spells CSARGNFGTNQPQHF.

V and J are TRBV5-1 and TRBJ2-3. Germline V gives CDR1 SGHRS, CDR2 YFSETQ. The CDR3 contains 14 residues. CDR3 loop: CASSHDLSTDTQYF.

This rearrangement joins TRBV15 to TRBJ1-5; the TCRdb D gene call, TRBD1, has no DNA to confirm it. Germline loops: CDR1 LNHNV, CDR2 YYDKDF (reference sequence). The CDR3 is 18 residues long. This CDR3 reads CATSRDPQGGTGSQPQHF.

This chain joins TRBV11-2 and TRBJ1-4. Looked up from germline, CDR1 is SGHAT and CDR2 is FQNNGV. The CDR3 length is 13 residues. The CDR3 loop is CASSKGANEKLFF.

V and J are TRBV5-1 and TRBJ2-5; the D gene TCRdb calls, TRBD2, cannot be checked with no DNA. The length of the CDR3 is 17 residues. CDR1 and CDR2 from the germline V gene are SGHRS and YFSETQ. The CDR3 spells CASSLRTSGRAMETQYF.

The V and J genes are TRBV5-1 and TRBJ1-2. The CDR3 totals 15 residues. Germline-derived CDR1 and CDR2 are SGHRS and YFSETQ. The CDR3 protein is CASSFGTLSDYGYTF.

The CDR3 sequence: CASRPEGWGEGANVLTF. This chain connects TRBV7-9 to TRBJ2-6. CDR3 length: 17 residues. CDR1 SEHNR and CDR2 FQNEAQ come from the germline V gene (reference sequence).

The chain recombines TRBV5-1 with TRBJ2-1; TCRdb reports TRBD2, a call that lacks DNA to check it against. This CDR3 spans 18 amino acids. Germline V lookup: CDR1 SGHRS, CDR2 YFSETQ. The CDR3 is CASSLSVAGGPTYNEQFF.

V usage is TRBV25-1 and J usage is TRBJ2-5; absent DNA, TCRdb's TRBD2 call cannot be checked. CDR3 length: 13 residues. CDR1 MGHDK and CDR2 SYGVNS come from the germline V gene. The CDR3 here is CASRDSPGETQYF. The whole variable domain, filled in from reference TRBV25-1 and TRBJ2-5, reads EADIYQTPRYLVIGTGKKITLECSQTMGHDKMYWYQQDPGMELHLIHYSYGVNSTEKGDLSSESTVSRIRTEHFPLTLESARPSHTSQYLCASRDSPGETQYFGPGTRLLVL.

The rearrangement uses TRBV12-5 and TRBJ2-5; TCRdb indicates TRBD2, and absent DNA this call remains unverified. From germline, CDR1 is LGHNT and CDR2 FRNRAP. This CDR3 is built from 15 residues. The CDR3: CASGASSGNPGTQYF.

V and J are TRBV14 and TRBJ2-1. CDR1 and CDR2 from the germline V gene are SGHDN and FVKESK. The CDR3 runs 13 residues. The CDR3 reads CASSQELGNEQFF.

The chain carries TRBV5-8 and TRBJ1-1; lacking DNA, the TRBD1 call made by TCRdb goes unchecked. Per the germline V gene, CDR1 is SGHTS and CDR2 is YDEGEE. The CDR3 is made up of 15 amino acids. CDR3 region: CASSFGDRQNTEAFF.

This chain links TRBV6-5 with TRBJ1-1; with no DNA, the TCRdb D assignment of TRBD1 cannot be verified. Per the germline V gene, CDR1 is MNHEY and CDR2 is SVGAGI. The CDR3 length is 14 residues. Here the CDR3 reads CASSGDRGNTEAFF.

The CDR3 here is CASSLQTQGYGYTF. The gene calls are TRBV7-9 and TRBJ1-2; lacking DNA, the TRBD1 call made by TCRdb goes unchecked. The length of the CDR3 is 14 residues. Germline lookup yields CDR1 SEHNR and CDR2 FQNEAQ (reference sequence).

This chain connects TRBV5-1 to TRBJ1-3; lacking DNA, the TRBD1 call made by TCRdb goes unchecked. CDR3 length: 18 amino acids. Germline lookup yields CDR1 SGHRS and CDR2 YFSETQ. The CDR3 here is CASSSTLRTVSSGNTIYF.

The V and J genes are TRBV12-3 or TRBV12-4 and TRBJ2-5; TCRdb gives TRBD2 as the D gene, but with no DNA this cannot be confirmed. This CDR3 is 19 amino acids long. CDR3 amino acids: CASSLAKGSKALTLETQYF.

This chain joins TRBV7-9 and TRBJ2-1; the TCRdb call, TRBD2, lacks DNA for checking. The CDR3 runs to 15 residues. Germline CDR1 reads SEHNR; CDR2 reads FQNEAQ (reference sequence). The CDR3 reads CASSYKTSEWGEQFF.

The V call is TRBV7-2, the J call TRBJ2-5; as DNA is missing, the TRBD1 call by TCRdb cannot be tested. Looked up from germline, CDR1 is SGHTA and CDR2 is FQGNSA. CDR3 size: 14 residues. The CDR3 sequence: CASSTRRDGETQYF.

CDR3 sequence reads: CASSFGGQDTQYF. The rearrangement links TRBV7-9 to TRBJ2-3; TCRdb calls TRBD1, which cannot be checked without DNA. The V gene's germline CDR1 is SEHNR and CDR2 FQNEAQ (reference sequence). The CDR3 contains 13 residues. Based on the CDR3 plus reference TRBV7-9 and TRBJ2-3, the full variable domain is DTGVSQNPRHKITKRGQNVTFRCDPISEHNRLYWYRQTLGQGPEFLTYFQNEAQLEKSRLLSDRFSAERPKGSFSTLEIQRTEQGDSAMYLCASSFGGQDTQYFGPGTRLTVL.

This sequence joins TRBV20-1 and TRBJ2-7; checking the TCRdb D call of TRBD2 is not possible without DNA. In germline, CDR1 is DFQATT, CDR2 SNEGSKA (reference sequence). The CDR3 extends over 16 amino acids. This CDR3 reads CSASLGEGPSSYEQYF.

The CDR3 sequence: CASSLNPSNEQFF. This chain uses TRBV12-3 or TRBV12-4 with TRBJ2-1. The CDR3 is made up of 13 amino acids.

J is TRBJ2-7 and V is TRBV24-1. Germline CDR1 reads KGHDR; CDR2 reads SFDVKD. This CDR3 region has 11 residues. CDR3 sequence: CATSEKYEQYF.

V and J are TRBV29-1 and TRBJ2-1; TCRdb returns TRBD2, unconfirmable since there is no DNA. The CDR3 contains 13 residues. Germline assignment: CDR1 SQVTM and CDR2 ANQGSEA. CDR3 residues: CSVGSGSYNEQFF.

This CDR3 reads CASRSGTDTQYF. The rearrangement uses TRBV12-3 or TRBV12-4 and TRBJ2-3. The CDR3 contains 12 residues.

The chain has TRBV11-2 and TRBJ2-1. Germline CDR1 reads SGHAT; CDR2 reads FQNNGV. CDR3 size: 14 residues. The CDR3 protein is CASSRRDLPNEQFF.

V usage is TRBV10-3 and J usage is TRBJ2-7; TCRdb's D call, TRBD2, is unchecked because there is no DNA. CDR1 and CDR2 from the germline V gene are ENHRY and SYGVKD. There are 14 residues in the CDR3. The CDR3 protein is CAITRTSGSYEQYF.

The chain joins TRBV27 to TRBJ2-7. The germline CDR1 and CDR2 sequences are MNHEY and SMNVEV (reference sequence). The CDR3 runs to 15 residues. The chain's CDR3 is CASSLSSGSYYEQYF.

This rearrangement joins TRBV12-3 or TRBV12-4 to TRBJ2-3; TCRdb indicates TRBD1, and absent DNA this call remains unverified. The CDR3 has 16 residues. The CDR3 protein is CASSLEDREGADTQYF.

The rearrangement links TRBV4-1 to TRBJ2-7. The CDR3 consists of 14 residues. Germline loops: CDR1 MGHRA, CDR2 YSYEKL. The CDR3 sequence is CASSPAGFSYEQYF.

This chain connects TRBV19 to TRBJ2-3; no DNA is available, so the TRBD1 call from TCRdb remains unchecked. From germline, CDR1 is LNHDA and CDR2 SQIVND (reference sequence). The CDR3 covers 11 residues. This CDR3 is CATYRADTQYF.

The CDR3 spells CASGQGVWTEAFF. The gene calls are TRBV12-5 and TRBJ1-1; as DNA is missing, the TRBD1 call by TCRdb cannot be tested. The CDR3 extends over 13 amino acids. CDR1 and CDR2 from the germline V gene are LGHNT and FRNRAP.

The chain links TRBV5-1 to TRBJ1-1; the TCRdb D gene call, TRBD1, has no DNA to confirm it. The germline V gene encodes CDR1 SGHRS and CDR2 YFSETQ. The CDR3 spans 16 residues. This CDR3 is CASSLGQGAVFTEAFF.